This T cell receptor (beta chain) was recorded in a study of blood T cell repertoires in COVID-19. TCRdb keeps only in-frame clones here, not all; method: immunoSEQ multiplex PCR. The sample carries 150,000 to 200,000 clones, roughly 80% recorded once. Per germline, CDR1 SNHLY and CDR2 FYNNEI. This CDR3 region has 14 residues. The germline V and J ends were trimmed by 6 bases and 6 bases, with 14 bases remaining between them. The chain recombines TRBV2 with TRBJ1-4, with D possibly matching TRBD1 (6 bases). The clonotype originates from a man aged 60 to 75 with active or convalescent COVID-19. The sample was peripheral blood. The CDR3 DNA follows: TGTGCCAGCAGCGAGGGGGAAGGTGATGAAAAACTGTTTTTT. Residues: CASSEGEGDEKLFF.